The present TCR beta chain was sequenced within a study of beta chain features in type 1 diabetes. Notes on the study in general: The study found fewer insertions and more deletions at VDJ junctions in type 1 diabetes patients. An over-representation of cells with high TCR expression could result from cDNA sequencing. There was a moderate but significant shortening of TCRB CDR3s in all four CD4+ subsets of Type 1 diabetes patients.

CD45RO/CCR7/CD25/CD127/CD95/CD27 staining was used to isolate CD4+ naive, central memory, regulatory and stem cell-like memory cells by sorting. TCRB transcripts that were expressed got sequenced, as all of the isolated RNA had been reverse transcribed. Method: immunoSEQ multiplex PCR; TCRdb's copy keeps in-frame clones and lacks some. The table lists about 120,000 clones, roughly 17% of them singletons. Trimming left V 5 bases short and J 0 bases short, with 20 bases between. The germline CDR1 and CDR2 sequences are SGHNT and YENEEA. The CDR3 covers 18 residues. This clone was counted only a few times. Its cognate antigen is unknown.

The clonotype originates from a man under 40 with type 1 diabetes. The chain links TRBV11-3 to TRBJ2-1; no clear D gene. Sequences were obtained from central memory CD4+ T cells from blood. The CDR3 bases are TGTGCCAGCAGCCCTAACCAAGGCAGACCTATCTCCTACAATGAGCAGTTCTTC. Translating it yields CASSPNQGRPISYNEQFF.